A single sample gave rise to the 20 T cell receptor beta chains below, sequenced in a study of cytomegalovirus exposure and HLA in healthy donors. Both 60 Vbeta primers and 13 Jbeta primers went into the PCR. TCRdb keeps only in-frame clones here, not all; method: immunoSEQ multiplex PCR. The sample holds 150,000 to 180,000 clones, around 82% seen once. Sequenced: PBMCs. Every receptor here comes from a middle-aged woman in good health and CMV-seropositive.

The rearrangement links TRBV30 to TRBJ2-1; the match to TRBD1 covers 12 bases. Germline CDR1 and CDR2: GTSNPN and SVGIG (reference sequence). There are 15 residues in the CDR3. With 5 bases clipped from V and 7 bases from J, the junction kept 9 bases outside the gene matches. CDR3 loop: CAWRWGTGGSNEQFF. Written as DNA, the CDR3 is TGTGCCTGGCGATGGGGGACAGGGGGCTCGAATGAGCAGTTCTTC.

V and J are TRBV7-3 and TRBJ2-3, with D perhaps matching TRBD1 (6 bases). Between the trimmed V and J ends, which lost 2 bases and 5 bases, there was a span of 14 bases. CDR1 is SGHTA, CDR2 FQGTGA, per germline. The CDR3 consists of 15 residues. The CDR3 spells CASSLLGGMGDTQYF. The DNA of the CDR3 is TGTGCCAGCAGCTTATTAGGGGGTATGGGAGATACGCAGTATTTT. Drawing the rest from reference TRBV7-3 and TRBJ2-3, the complete variable domain is GAGVSQTPSNKVTEKGKYVELRCDPISGHTALYWYRQSLGQGPEFLIYFQGTGAADDSGLPNDRFFAVRPEGSVSTLKIQRTERGDSAVYLCASSLLGGMGDTQYFGPGTRLTVL.

The gene calls are TRBV2 and TRBJ1-1; tentative D call: TRBD1 (6 bases). Looked up from germline, CDR1 is SNHLY and CDR2 is FYNNEI. This CDR3 region has 14 residues. The germline V and J ends were trimmed by 5 bases and 1 base, with 11 bases remaining between them. The CDR3 bases are TGTGCCAGCAGTATTGGACAGCGGAACACTGAAGCTTTCTTT. Translation: CASSIGQRNTEAFF. Based on the CDR3 plus reference TRBV2 and TRBJ1-1, the full variable domain is EPEVTQTPSHQVTQMGQEVILRCVPISNHLYFYWYRQILGQKVEFLVSFYNNEISEKSEIFDDQFSVERPDGSNFTLKIRSTKLEDSAMYFCASSIGQRNTEAFFGQGTRLTVV.

The chain recombines TRBV5-1 with TRBJ2-7; 14 bases match TRBD2. V was pared by 0 bases and J by 6 bases, with 2 bases of the junction left unmatched. The CDR3 totals 15 residues. The germline gives CDR1 SGHRS, CDR2 YFSETQ. CDR3 residues: CASSLDGLAGGEQYF. In DNA, the CDR3 is TGCGCCAGCAGCTTGGACGGACTAGCGGGAGGCGAGCAGTACTTC.

The chain recombines TRBV6-5 with TRBJ2-7; 7 bases fit TRBD2. CDR3 length equals 14 residues. Germline V gene lookup returns CDR1 MNHEY and CDR2 SVGAGI. The J segment lost 2 bases and the V segment lost 2 bases, leaving 3 bases of the junction unmatched. CDR3 sequence reads: CASSYAGVTYEQYF. In DNA, the CDR3 is TGTGCCAGCAGTTACGCGGGAGTGACCTACGAGCAGTACTTC.

The chain recombines TRBV7-2 with TRBJ2-5, with 11 bases fitting TRBD1. Germline V gives CDR1 SGHTA, CDR2 FQGNSA. With 8 bases clipped from V and 4 bases from J, the junction kept 3 bases outside the gene matches. The CDR3 extends over 13 amino acids. The CDR3 nucleotides read TGTGCCAGCTCCGGACAGGGGGCAGAGACCCAGTACTTC. Its protein product is CASSGQGAETQYF.

The chain couples TRBV29-1 to TRBJ1-2; TRBD1 matches 10 bases. CDR3 length equals 13 residues. V shed 7 bases, J shed 6 bases, and the junction held 8 bases outside the gene matches. CDR1 is SQVTM, CDR2 ANQGSEA, per germline. CDR3 loop: CSGQRGTGDGYTF. In nucleotides, the CDR3 is TGCAGCGGCCAACGGGGGACAGGGGATGGCTACACCTTC.

This chain connects TRBV7-9 to TRBJ1-2; D ambiguous. The germline CDR1 and CDR2 sequences are SEHNR and FQNEAQ (reference sequence). Trimming took off 6 bases at V and 1 base at J, with 21 bases between the two ends. This CDR3 has 17 amino acids. CDR3 nucleotide sequence: TGTGCCAGCAGGGGTGCGGGGAATCACCCATATAACTATGGCTACACCTTC. Its translation: CASRGAGNHPYNYGYTF.

This sequence joins TRBV6-1 and TRBJ1-2; 9 positions agree with TRBD1. The V segment lost 11 bases and the J segment 8 bases; nucleotides outside the gene matches: 12. The CDR3 sequence is 13 residues long. Looked up from germline, CDR1 is MNHNS and CDR2 is SASEGT. CDR3 amino acids: CAGEVDRGIGYTF. As DNA, the CDR3 is TGTGCCGGGGAGGTGGACAGGGGTATCGGCTACACCTTC.

The J gene is TRBJ2-7, the V gene TRBV29-1; 8 positions match TRBD2. The length of the CDR3 is 15 residues. CDR1 is SQVTM and CDR2 is ANQGSEA in the germline V gene. V shed 1 base, J shed 1 base, and the junction held 6 bases outside the gene matches. CDR3: CSVEGIAGTSYEQYF. CDR3 DNA sequence: TGCAGCGTTGAAGGGATAGCGGGGACTTCCTACGAGCAGTACTTC.

V and J are TRBV27 and TRBJ1-1; perhaps TRBD1 as D (5 bases). The V gene's germline CDR1 is MNHEY and CDR2 SMNVEV (reference sequence). Trimming pared 5 bases from V and 1 base from J, leaving 8 bases between. The CDR3 spans 13 residues. The DNA for the CDR3 is TGTGCCAGCAGTCCTAGGGGGAACACTGAAGCTTTCTTT. This encodes CASSPRGNTEAFF.

The V gene is TRBV6-1, the J gene TRBJ1-5; the D is unclear. V was trimmed by 6 bases and J by 0 bases, leaving 6 bases between them. In germline, CDR1 is MNHNS, CDR2 SASEGT. The CDR3 sequence is 13 residues long. CDR3: CASRRLSNQPQHF. In nucleotides, the CDR3 is TGTGCCAGCAGGAGACTTAGCAATCAGCCCCAGCATTTT.

This chain joins TRBV5-1 and TRBJ1-5; TRBD1 aligns across 7 bases. Germline V gene lookup returns CDR1 SGHRS and CDR2 YFSETQ. The V gene end was trimmed by 4 bases and the J gene end by 0 bases; junction bases not matched to a gene: 10. The CDR3 extends over 17 amino acids. Here the CDR3 DNA reads TGCGCCAGCAGCCCAGGAGGGGGCGTCGGTAGCAATCAGCCCCAGCATTTT. It is translated as CASSPGGGVGSNQPQHF.

This chain joins TRBV7-9 and TRBJ2-1, with 11 bases fitting TRBD2. The germline V gene encodes CDR1 SEHNR and CDR2 FQNEAQ (reference sequence). Losses at the gene ends were 5 bases for V and 2 bases for J; bases not matched to a gene: 5. This CDR3 has 16 residues. CDR3 DNA: TGTGCCAGCAGCACCGAGGGACTAGCGGCCTACAATGAGCAGTTCTTC. It is translated as CASSTEGLAAYNEQFF.

V usage is TRBV28 and J usage is TRBJ2-6; TRBD1 aligns across 7 bases. Germline loops: CDR1 MDHEN, CDR2 SYDVKM. Trimming cost V 5 bases and J 4 bases; bases outside gene matches: 8. CDR3 size: 16 residues. CDR3 loop: CASSQTGFTGANVLTF. The DNA of the CDR3 is TGTGCCAGCAGTCAGACAGGGTTTACCGGGGCCAACGTCCTGACTTTC.

The chain has TRBV10-3 and TRBJ2-1; 12 bases agree with TRBD2. From germline, CDR1 is ENHRY and CDR2 SYGVKD. V was clipped by 6 bases and J by 9 bases; unmatched bases: 9. The CDR3 covers 15 residues. The CDR3 sequence is CAIRHLAGGPLEQFF. In DNA, the CDR3 is TGTGCCATCAGACACCTAGCGGGAGGGCCTCTTGAGCAGTTCTTC.

This sequence joins TRBV19 and TRBJ2-7; D is possibly TRBD1 (6 bases). This CDR3 is 17 amino acids long. The ends were cut back, 4 bases at V and 3 bases at J, with 22 bases in the middle. The germline CDR1 and CDR2 sequences are LNHDA and SQIVND (reference sequence). Here the CDR3 reads CASSKAISRGIFYEQYF. In nucleotides, the CDR3 is TGTGCCAGTAGTAAAGCAATCTCCAGGGGAATCTTCTACGAGCAGTACTTC. Variable domain in full (rest from reference TRBV19 and TRBJ2-7): DGGITQSPKYLFRKEGQNVTLSCEQNLNHDAMYWYRQDPGQGLRLIYYSQIVNDFQKGDIAEGYSVSREKKESFPLTVTSAQKNPTAFYLCASSKAISRGIFYEQYFGPGTRLTVT.

The rearrangement joins TRBV27 to TRBJ2-3, with 9 bases fitting TRBD2. CDR1 and CDR2 from the germline V gene are MNHEY and SMNVEV (reference sequence). V dropped 4 bases and J dropped 2; count of bases not matched to a gene: 7. The CDR3 extends over 16 amino acids. CDR3 in amino acids: CASSSVAGVTTDTQYF. The CDR3 bases are TGTGCCAGCAGTTCCGTAGCGGGAGTAACCACAGATACGCAGTATTTT.

The chain has TRBV5-1 and TRBJ1-3; 7 bases fit TRBD1. Germline values: CDR1 SGHRS, CDR2 YFSETQ. The CDR3 is 16 residues long. The ends lost 4 bases at V and 0 bases at J; junction bases unmatched: 7. The CDR3 reads CASSQRQGNSGNTIYF. CDR3 coding DNA: TGCGCCAGCAGCCAGAGACAGGGCAACTCTGGAAACACCATATATTTT.

The chain combines TRBV28 with TRBJ1-1, with 7 bases identical to TRBD1. CDR1 is MDHEN, CDR2 SYDVKM, per germline. Trimming removed 4 bases from V and 0 bases from J; junction bases left unmatched: 8. The CDR3 consists of 16 residues. CDR3 nucleotide sequence: TGTGCCAGCAGTTCCCTGGGGACAGCCTTGAACACTGAAGCTTTCTTT. Translation gives CASSSLGTALNTEAFF. The entire variable domain, with the rest obtained from reference TRBV28 and TRBJ1-1, is as follows: DVKVTQSSRYLVKRTGEKVFLECVQDMDHENMFWYRQDPGLGLRLIYFSYDVKMKEKGDIPEGYSVSREKKERFSLILESASTNQTSMYLCASSSLGTALNTEAFFGQGTRLTVV.